Below, 10 T cell receptor beta chains from the same sample are listed, as sequenced in a study of cytomegalovirus exposure and HLA in healthy donors. Sequencing was performed with immunoSEQ multiplex PCR; in TCRdb, only in-frame clones are kept and a portion is missing. The table includes about 110,000 clones, roughly nine tenths detected once. The sample comprised PBMCs. The receptor set was obtained from a woman under 30 in good health and CMV-seronegative.

The chain is built from TRBV10-2 and TRBJ1-1; D call uncertain. The V end lost 8 bases, the J end lost 1 base, and 11 bases lay between the germline ends. The CDR3 contains 13 residues. Germline V gene data show CDR1 as WSHSY and CDR2 as SAAADI. CDR3 DNA: TGCGCCAGCCACAGTGCGTCGAACACTGAAGCTTTCTTT. Amino acid sequence: CASHSASNTEAFF.

The chain combines TRBV5-1 with TRBJ2-5, with D unclear. Looked up from germline, CDR1 is SGHRS and CDR2 is YFSETQ. The CDR3 runs 14 residues. V was clipped by 4 bases and J by 3 bases, with 13 bases between them. The DNA of the CDR3 is TGCGCCAGCAGCCGTCTATCCTTCAAAGAGACCCAGTACTTC. This sequence encodes CASSRLSFKETQYF.

V usage is TRBV18 and J usage is TRBJ2-7; a weak D match, TRBD2 (6 bases). Trimming removed 0 bases from V and 0 bases from J, with 21 bases in between. This CDR3 is 19 amino acids long. Germline V lookup: CDR1 KGHSH, CDR2 LQKENI. CDR3 region: CASSPPGMGLAQSSYEQYF. The DNA for the CDR3 is TGTGCCAGCTCACCACCGGGGATGGGACTTGCACAAAGCTCCTACGAGCAGTACTTC.

The CDR3: CATSPGTSTDTQYF. The CDR3 coding sequence is TGTGCCACCAGCCCAGGGACAAGCACAGATACGCAGTATTTT. The rearrangement joins TRBV15 to TRBJ2-3, with a tentative D call TRBD1 (6 bases). The CDR3 runs 14 residues. Germline V lookup: CDR1 LNHNV, CDR2 YYDKDF (reference sequence). V was trimmed by 5 bases and J by 0 bases, leaving 9 bases between them.

The chain joins TRBV7-6 to TRBJ2-5; 9 positions agree with TRBD2. There are 15 residues in the CDR3. Germline CDR1 and CDR2: SGHVS and FNYEAQ. The junction had 7 bases not matched to a gene; V was cut back by 1 base and J by 7 bases. CDR3 coding DNA: TGTGCCAGCAGCTTAGGTGGTAGCGGGGGAAGGACCCAGTACTTC. It specifies CASSLGGSGGRTQYF. Variable domain in full (rest from reference TRBV7-6 and TRBJ2-5): GAGVSQSPRYKVTKRGQDVALRCDPISGHVSLYWYRQALGQGPEFLTYFNYEAQQDKSGLPNDRFSAERPEGSISTLTIQRTEQRDSAMYRCASSLGGSGGRTQYFGPGTRLLVL.

This clone was seen a single time. This chain links TRBV6-5 with TRBJ2-7; 8 bases map to TRBD2. Per germline, CDR1 MNHEY and CDR2 SVGAGI. The V and J ends lost 2 bases and 2 bases, in that order; junction bases with no gene match: 2. The CDR3 length is 14 residues. CDR3 region: CASSYDSGAYEQYF. For the CDR3, the DNA is TGTGCCAGCAGTTACGATAGCGGGGCCTACGAGCAGTACTTC.

The rearrangement joins TRBV27 to TRBJ1-6; 8 nucleotides line up with TRBD1. CDR1 is MNHEY, CDR2 SMNVEV, per germline (reference sequence). V lost 1 base, J lost 6 bases, and 2 bases stayed unmatched. This CDR3 spans 15 amino acids. CDR3 DNA: TGTGCCAGCAGTTTATTCGACAGGGGTAATTCACCCCTCCACTTT. Translated: CASSLFDRGNSPLHF.

The V call is TRBV10-3, the J call TRBJ1-5; 7 bases match TRBD1. The CDR3 spans 19 residues. Germline trimming cut 2 bases from V and 6 bases from J; bases unmatched to any gene: 19. CDR1 is ENHRY, CDR2 SYGVKD, per germline. CDR3 sequence reads: CAISEGFGTEVPEGQPQHF. The CDR3 region has the DNA TGTGCCATCAGTGAGGGCTTCGGGACAGAGGTGCCCGAAGGTCAGCCCCAGCATTTT.

The CDR3 loop reads CASSSPNRWDEQYF. In DNA form, the CDR3 reads TGTGCCAGCAGTTCCCCCAACAGGTGGGACGAGCAGTACTTC. The chain combines TRBV6-5 with TRBJ2-7; the D gene is possibly TRBD1 (5 bases). Germline V lookup: CDR1 MNHEY, CDR2 SVGAGI. This CDR3 comprises 14 residues. Trimming removed 4 bases at V and 5 bases at J, with 15 bases between.

Points on this clone: One junction end does not reproduce the germline sequence, and a read error may be involved. The CDR3 DNA follows: TGTGCTAGCAGCGCCCGAGGAAACTACGAGCAGTACTTC. Translating gives CASSARGNYEQYF. V is TRBV7-7 and J is TRBJ2-7; no clear D gene. The CDR3 totals 13 residues. CDR1 is SSHAT, CDR2 FNYEAQ, per germline (reference sequence).